The T cell receptor beta chain described here comes from a study of spatial heterogeneity in lung cancer. Via MiXCR, TCRdb re-called the 5' RACE reads, giving one row per CDR3 protein. The sample has 40,000 to 45,000 distinct CDR3 sequences; around 7.1% are singletons. Broader study findings: The appearance of ubiquitous expanded tumor TCRs in blood was greater at resection than follow-up.

The ends lost 3 bases at V and 4 bases at J; junction bases unmatched: 2. Germline-derived CDR1 and CDR2 are LGHDT and YNNKEL (reference sequence). The CDR3 covers 14 residues. The time point was: sample taken at primary tumor resection. Researchers sequenced whole RNA taken from tumor, nontumor lung or frozen PBMC without sorting. The donors, fewer than 95 patients with untreated early-stage non-small cell lung cancer, provided the samples. In its sample, this clonotype was seen many times. Its matching antigen is unknown. This TCR was sampled from a female donor with early-stage non-small cell lung cancer. This chain connects TRBV3-1 to TRBJ2-5; 10 bases are shared with TRBD1. The sample in question was PBMCs, obtained at surgery. CDR3 loop: CASSHGQGGETQYF. CDR3 sequence (DNA): TGTGCCAGCAGCCACGGACAGGGGGGAGAGACCCAGTACTTC.